This passage covers 22 T cell receptor beta chains from one sample sequenced in a study of OX40 agonist ivuxolimab in advanced cancers. Sequenced by immunoSEQ multiplex PCR; TCRdb stores in-frame clones only, minus some. The repertoire holds about 43,000 clones, with just over 90% as singletons. The starting material was CD4+ or CD8+ T cells sorted from blood, obtained in a trial of the OX40 agonist ivuxolimab. The receptors originated from an adult with an advanced solid tumor such as melanoma, head and neck, liver or kidney cancer.

The genes are TRBV19 and TRBJ2-7; 7 bases are shared with TRBD2. The CDR3 runs 18 residues. CDR1 LNHDA and CDR2 SQIVND come from the germline V gene (reference sequence). V gave up 2 bases and J gave up 4 bases; unmatched junction bases: 17. The DNA for the CDR3 is TGTGCCAGTAGTATAAGCCTCTTACCGACCGGGAGGACGTACGAGCAGTACTTC. Translated: CASSISLLPTGRTYEQYF.

The chain recombines TRBV28 with TRBJ1-6; 9 nucleotides align to TRBD1. The CDR3 is made up of 15 amino acids. Trimming at V came to 6 bases and at J to 9 bases, leaving 9 bases not matched to a gene. The germline V gene has CDR1 MDHEN and CDR2 SYDVKM. CDR3 nucleotides: TGTGCCAGCAGACGACCGGGACAGGGTATTTCACCCCTCCACTTT. It encodes CASRRPGQGISPLHF.

This chain links TRBV5-6 with TRBJ2-7; tentative D call: TRBD1 (6 bases). Germline assignment: CDR1 SGHDT and CDR2 YYEEEE. This CDR3 spans 14 amino acids. Trimming removed 2 bases from V and 0 bases from J, with 9 bases in between. In DNA form, the CDR3 reads TGTGCCAGCAGCTTATGGGACAACTCCTACGAGCAGTACTTC. This codes for CASSLWDNSYEQYF.

There are a few counts of this clone. The chain carries TRBV4-1 and TRBJ2-7, with 7 positions matching TRBD2. CDR1 MGHRA and CDR2 YSYEKL come from the germline V gene. V was clipped by 3 bases and J by 13 bases; unmatched bases: 12. The CDR3 consists of 13 residues. CDR3 protein: CASSHAGGWELYF. CDR3 nucleotides: TGCGCCAGCAGCCACGCCGGGGGGTGGGAGCTATACTTC.

The CDR3 region is CASSLVGGGYEQYF. The CDR3 nucleotides read TGTGCCAGCAGCTTAGTCGGTGGGGGCTACGAGCAGTACTTC. This chain joins TRBV7-2 and TRBJ2-7; D may be TRBD1 or TRBD2 (5 bases each). Trimming shortened V by 1 base and J by 3 bases, and 10 bases separated the two germline ends. Germline V gives CDR1 SGHTA, CDR2 FQGNSA. CDR3 length: 14 amino acids.

This sequence joins TRBV4-1 and TRBJ2-3, with D possibly matching TRBD2 (6 bases). Looked up from germline, CDR1 is MGHRA and CDR2 is YSYEKL. The CDR3 is made up of 18 amino acids. The V gene lost 0 bases and the J gene lost 4 bases, with 20 bases spanning the gap. CDR3 DNA: TGCGCCAGCAGCCAAGATGGGACTCTCGTTCGAGGGGCAGATACGCAGTATTTT. Translating gives CASSQDGTLVRGADTQYF.

V is TRBV2 and J is TRBJ2-1; D may be TRBD2 (5 bases). Trimming cost V 2 bases and J 7 bases, with 18 bases left between them. Germline-derived CDR1 and CDR2 are SNHLY and FYNNEI. The CDR3 sequence is 16 residues long. CDR3 in amino acids: CASSEMDGSVGNEQFF. CDR3 bases: TGTGCCAGCAGTGAAATGGATGGTAGCGTCGGTAATGAGCAGTTCTTC.

The chain recombines TRBV7-8 with TRBJ2-1; D is ambiguous. This CDR3 contains 13 residues. Trimming left V 5 bases short and J 6 bases short, with 11 bases between. CDR1 and CDR2 (germline): SGHVS, FQNEAQ. The CDR3 region is CASSPPVSNEQFF. The CDR3 DNA follows: TGTGCCAGCAGCCCCCCGGTCTCCAATGAGCAGTTCTTC.

The chain links TRBV5-4 to TRBJ2-1; 8 positions agree with TRBD2. With V trimmed by 0 bases and J by 5 bases, 4 bases remained unmatched. This CDR3 has 15 residues. Germline CDR1 is SGHNT and CDR2 is YYREEE (reference sequence). The CDR3 DNA reads as TGTGCCAGCAGCTTGGAGGGACTAGGAGACAATGAGCAGTTCTTC. This translates into CASSLEGLGDNEQFF.

CDR3 in DNA: TGTGCCAGCAGTCTTGGGGGGGCCTACAATGAGCAGTTCTTC. Protein product: CASSLGGAYNEQFF. The gene calls are TRBV27 and TRBJ2-1, with 7 bases fitting TRBD2. The CDR3 extends over 14 amino acids. The germline V gene has CDR1 MNHEY and CDR2 SMNVEV (reference sequence). J lost 2 bases, V lost 5 bases, and 3 bases had no gene match.

This chain links TRBV5-4 with TRBJ2-7, with 7 positions matching TRBD1. V lost 4 bases, J lost 3 bases, and 4 bases stayed unmatched. Germline loops: CDR1 SGHNT, CDR2 YYREEE (reference sequence). This CDR3 contains 13 residues. DNA of the CDR3: TGTGCCAGCAGCCCCGGACAGGACTACGAGCAGTACTTC. This encodes CASSPGQDYEQYF.

This clone has only a few counts. This chain connects TRBV2 to TRBJ1-5, with D tentatively TRBD1 (6 bases). CDR3 size: 12 residues. Germline-derived CDR1 and CDR2 are SNHLY and FYNNEI. The V end lost 6 bases, the J end lost 6 bases, and 9 bases lay between the germline ends. The CDR3 coding sequence is TGTGCCAGCAGAGCAGGGGCTCAGCCCCAGCATTTT. Amino acid sequence: CASRAGAQPQHF.

This sequence joins TRBV6-5 and TRBJ1-5; D remains ambiguous. The CDR3 is 14 amino acids. Per germline, CDR1 MNHEY and CDR2 SVGAGI. Trimming removed 5 bases at V and 3 bases at J, with 11 bases between. CDR3 coding DNA: TGTGCCAGCAGTGATCTGGTTTCCAATCAGCCCCAGCATTTT. Amino acids: CASSDLVSNQPQHF.

The genes are TRBV28 and TRBJ2-5, with 7 bases lining up with TRBD1. The V and J ends lost 8 bases and 5 bases, in that order; junction bases with no gene match: 14. This CDR3 comprises 15 residues. The germline gives CDR1 MDHEN, CDR2 SYDVKM. Written as DNA, the CDR3 is TGTGCCAGCCATCAAGGGGCAGGGGGTGAGGAGACCCAGTACTTC. This sequence encodes CASHQGAGGEETQYF. The full variable domain, completed using reference TRBV28 and TRBJ2-5, is DVKVTQSSRYLVKRTGEKVFLECVQDMDHENMFWYRQDPGLGLRLIYFSYDVKMKEKGDIPEGYSVSREKKERFSLILESASTNQTSMYLCASHQGAGGEETQYFGPGTRLLVL.

The J gene is TRBJ2-7, the V gene TRBV19; 11 positions agree with TRBD2. Germline CDR1 LNHDA, CDR2 SQIVND (reference sequence). This CDR3 is built from 16 residues. J gave up 0 bases and V 3 bases, and 4 bases lay outside the gene matches. The CDR3 spells CASSIDGLAGSYEQYF. The CDR3 DNA is TGTGCCAGTAGTATCGACGGACTAGCGGGCTCCTACGAGCAGTACTTC.

This clone was counted once. The rearrangement uses TRBV6-1 and TRBJ1-1; TRBD1 agrees at 8 bases. This CDR3 is 17 amino acids long. V was clipped by 2 bases and J by 5 bases; unmatched bases: 13. CDR1 and CDR2 (germline): MNHNS, SASEGT. CDR3 amino acids: CASSEIDRGLPRTEAFF. In DNA form, the CDR3 reads TGTGCCAGCAGTGAAATCGACAGGGGACTACCCCGAACTGAAGCTTTCTTT.

CDR3 sequence: CASSLSAGDYEQYF. DNA of the CDR3: TGTGCCAGCAGTTTATCGGCGGGAGATTACGAGCAGTACTTC. The chain uses TRBV27 and TRBJ2-7, with TRBD2 identical over 7 bases. This CDR3 is 14 amino acids long. V was clipped by 0 bases and J by 4 bases; unmatched bases: 3. Germline V lookup: CDR1 MNHEY, CDR2 SMNVEV (reference sequence).

The rearrangement links TRBV2 to TRBJ2-7, with D perhaps TRBD1 or TRBD2 (5 bases each). The ends were cut back, 7 bases at V and 3 bases at J, with 13 bases in the middle. The CDR3 totals 13 residues. Germline assignment: CDR1 SNHLY and CDR2 FYNNEI. CDR3 DNA: TGTGCCAGCATGGGGACGGAGAGCTACGAGCAGTACTTC. As protein: CASMGTESYEQYF.

This CDR3 is CASSFLESTDTQYF. The CDR3 region has the DNA TGTGCCAGCAGTTTCCTAGAGAGCACAGATACGCAGTATTTT. The rearrangement joins TRBV28 to TRBJ2-3, with D unresolved. Germline lookup yields CDR1 MDHEN and CDR2 SYDVKM. The length of the CDR3 is 14 residues. The V gene lost 3 bases and the J gene lost 0 bases, with 7 bases spanning the gap.

This clone was seen just once. The chain carries TRBV27 and TRBJ1-1; weak D call: TRBD1 (6 bases). Germline-derived CDR1 and CDR2 are MNHEY and SMNVEV (reference sequence). The CDR3 runs 14 residues. V was clipped by 2 bases and J by 11 bases, with 18 bases between them. The CDR3 DNA sequence: TGTGCCAGCAGTTTACGGGGACAAGCCCAAGGGGCTTTCTTT. Its translation: CASSLRGQAQGAFF.

The V and J genes are TRBV5-1 and TRBJ2-7, with 9 bases that match TRBD1. Germline V gene data show CDR1 as SGHRS and CDR2 as YFSETQ. J lost 5 bases, V lost 4 bases, and 7 bases had no gene match. CDR3 size: 14 residues. The CDR3: CASSLTGGSNEQYF. The CDR3, as DNA: TGCGCCAGCAGCCTGACAGGGGGTTCCAACGAGCAGTACTTC. The variable domain in full, with the rest retrieved from reference TRBV5-1 and TRBJ2-7, is KAGVTQTPRYLIKTRGQQVTLSCSPISGHRSVSWYQQTPGQGLQFLFEYFSETQRNKGNFPGRFSGRQFSNSRSEMNVSTLELGDSALYLCASSLTGGSNEQYFGPGTRLTVT.

CDR3 residues: CSVSDNYEQYF. CDR3 sequence (DNA): TGCAGCGTCTCGGACAACTACGAGCAGTACTTC. The V call is TRBV29-1, the J call TRBJ2-7, with a tentative D call TRBD1 (5 bases). CDR1 and CDR2 from the germline V gene are SQVTM and ANQGSEA. Trimming took 6 bases from V and 3 from J, leaving 9 bases between them. The CDR3 sequence is 11 residues long.